The present T cell receptor beta chain was sequenced within a study of T cells in Graves' hyperthyroidism and ophthalmopathy. The CDR3 sequence is 15 residues long. The V gene end was trimmed by 8 bases and the J gene end by 4 bases; junction bases not matched to a gene: 12. Germline V lookup: CDR1 DFQATT, CDR2 SNEGSKA (reference sequence). RNA transcripts yielded amplified TCR beta CDR3 regions. Primed by the HTBI set, a first-round RT-PCR was run on the TCR CDR3. Using its own MiXCR run on the multiplex PCR reads, TCRdb lists one record per CDR3 protein. The sample lists around 300,000 distinct CDR3 sequences, about 14% occurring once.

The rearrangement joins TRBV20-1 to TRBJ2-1; 9 bases map to TRBD2. Sequenced material: blood. The receptor comes from a woman between 25 and 40 years old with Graves' hyperthyroidism that later progressed to Graves' ophthalmopathy. The CDR3 sequence: CSFLAGVSSYNEQFF. CDR3 coding DNA: TGCAGTTTCTTAGCGGGAGTTAGTTCATACAATGAGCAGTTCTTC.